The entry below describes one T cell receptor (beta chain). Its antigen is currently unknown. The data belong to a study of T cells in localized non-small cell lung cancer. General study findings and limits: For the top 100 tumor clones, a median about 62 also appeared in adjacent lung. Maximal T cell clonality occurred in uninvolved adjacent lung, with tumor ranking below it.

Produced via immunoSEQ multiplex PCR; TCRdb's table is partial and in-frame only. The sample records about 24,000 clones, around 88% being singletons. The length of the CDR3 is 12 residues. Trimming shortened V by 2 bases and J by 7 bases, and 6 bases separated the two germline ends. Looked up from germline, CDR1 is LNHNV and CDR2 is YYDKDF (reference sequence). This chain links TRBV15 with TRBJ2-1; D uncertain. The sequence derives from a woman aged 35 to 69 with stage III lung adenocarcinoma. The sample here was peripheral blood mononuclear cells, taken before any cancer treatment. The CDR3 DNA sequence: TGTGCCACCAGCAGATCCGTTAATGAGCAGTTCTTC. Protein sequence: CATSRSVNEQFF.